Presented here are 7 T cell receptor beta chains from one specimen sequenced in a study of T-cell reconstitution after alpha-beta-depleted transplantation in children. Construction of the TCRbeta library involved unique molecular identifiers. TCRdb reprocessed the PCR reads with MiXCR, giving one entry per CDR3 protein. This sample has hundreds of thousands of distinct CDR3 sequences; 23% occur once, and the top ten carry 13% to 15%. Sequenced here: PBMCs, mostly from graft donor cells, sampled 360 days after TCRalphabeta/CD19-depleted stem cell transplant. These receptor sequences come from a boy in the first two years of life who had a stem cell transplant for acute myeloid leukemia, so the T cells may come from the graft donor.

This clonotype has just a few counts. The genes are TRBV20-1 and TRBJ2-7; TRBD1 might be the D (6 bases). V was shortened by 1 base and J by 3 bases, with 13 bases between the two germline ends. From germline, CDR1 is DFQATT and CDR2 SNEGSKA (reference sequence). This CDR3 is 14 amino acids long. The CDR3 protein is CSARAGAGVYEQYF. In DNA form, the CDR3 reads TGCAGTGCTAGAGCGGGCGCAGGGGTCTACGAGCAGTACTTC.

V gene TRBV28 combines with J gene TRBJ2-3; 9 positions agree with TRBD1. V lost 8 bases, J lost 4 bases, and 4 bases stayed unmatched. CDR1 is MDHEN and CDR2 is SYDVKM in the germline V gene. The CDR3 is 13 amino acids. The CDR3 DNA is TGTGCCAGCCATCGACAGGGGGCAGATACGCAGTATTTT. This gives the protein CASHRQGADTQYF.

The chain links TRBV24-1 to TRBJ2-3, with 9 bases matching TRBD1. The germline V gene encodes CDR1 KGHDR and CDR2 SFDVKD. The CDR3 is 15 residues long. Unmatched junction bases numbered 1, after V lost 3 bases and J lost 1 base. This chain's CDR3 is CATSDGDRGTDTQYF. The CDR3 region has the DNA TGTGCCACCAGTGATGGGGACAGGGGCACAGATACGCAGTATTTT.

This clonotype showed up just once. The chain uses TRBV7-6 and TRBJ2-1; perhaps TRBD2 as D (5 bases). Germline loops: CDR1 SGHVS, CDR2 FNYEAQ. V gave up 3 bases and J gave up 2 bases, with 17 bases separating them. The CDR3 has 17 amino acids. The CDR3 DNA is TGTGCCAGCAGCTTCGCTCCCGGGATAGGGACCTACAATGAGCAGTTCTTC. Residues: CASSFAPGIGTYNEQFF.

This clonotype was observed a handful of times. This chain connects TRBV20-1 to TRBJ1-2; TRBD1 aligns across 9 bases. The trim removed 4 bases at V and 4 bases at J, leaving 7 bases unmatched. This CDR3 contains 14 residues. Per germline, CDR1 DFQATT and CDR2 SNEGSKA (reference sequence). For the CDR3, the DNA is TGCAGTGCTATCCAAACAGGGGGCAGCTATGGCTACACCTTC. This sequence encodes CSAIQTGGSYGYTF.

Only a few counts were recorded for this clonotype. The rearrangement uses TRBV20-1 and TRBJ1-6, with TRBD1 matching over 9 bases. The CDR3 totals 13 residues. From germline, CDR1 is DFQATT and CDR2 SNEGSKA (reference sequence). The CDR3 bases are TGCAGCCCACAGGGGGCTAGTCATTCACCCCTCCACTTT. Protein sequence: CSPQGASHSPLHF.

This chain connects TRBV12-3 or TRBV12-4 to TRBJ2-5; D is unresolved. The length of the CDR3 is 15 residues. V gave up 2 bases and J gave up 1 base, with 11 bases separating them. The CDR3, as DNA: TGTGCCAGCAGTTTAACAAGGCGTACCCAAGAGACCCAGTACTTC. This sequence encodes CASSLTRRTQETQYF.